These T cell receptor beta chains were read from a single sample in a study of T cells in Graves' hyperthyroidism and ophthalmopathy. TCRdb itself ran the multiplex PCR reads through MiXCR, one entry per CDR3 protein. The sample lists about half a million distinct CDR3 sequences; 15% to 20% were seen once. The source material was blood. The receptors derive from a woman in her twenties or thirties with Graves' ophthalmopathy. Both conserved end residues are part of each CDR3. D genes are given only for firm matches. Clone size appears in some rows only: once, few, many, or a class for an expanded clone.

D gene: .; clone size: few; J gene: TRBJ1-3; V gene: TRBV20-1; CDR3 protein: CSARDSGFSGNTIYF; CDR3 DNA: TGCAGTGCTAGAGATTCAGGGTTCTCTGGAAACACCATATATTTT
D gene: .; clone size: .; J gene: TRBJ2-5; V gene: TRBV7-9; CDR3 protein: CASRLDHETQYF; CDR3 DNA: TGTGCCAGCAGACTAGATCACGAGACCCAGTACTTC
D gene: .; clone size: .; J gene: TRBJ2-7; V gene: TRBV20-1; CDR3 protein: CSACPSGKIYEQYF; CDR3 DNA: TGCAGTGCTTGCCCGTCAGGGAAGATCTACGAGCAGTACTTC
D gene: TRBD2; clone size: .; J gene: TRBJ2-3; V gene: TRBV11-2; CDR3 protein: CASSLLAGGPGTDTQYF; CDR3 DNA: TGTGCCAGCAGCCTACTAGCGGGAGGGCCAGGCACAGATACGCAGTATTTT
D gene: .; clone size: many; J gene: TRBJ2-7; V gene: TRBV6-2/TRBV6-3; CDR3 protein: CASRWQRPTNASYEQYF; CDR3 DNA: TGTGCCAGCAGATGGCAAAGACCGACGAATGCATCCTACGAGCAGTACTTC
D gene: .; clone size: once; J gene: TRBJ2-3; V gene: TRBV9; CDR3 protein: CASSLPPTTDTQYF; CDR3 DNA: TGTGCCAGCAGCCTCCCCCCAACAACGGATACGCAGTATTTT
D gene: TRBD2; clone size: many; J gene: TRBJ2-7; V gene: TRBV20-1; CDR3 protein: CSASSGYYEQYF; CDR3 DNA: TGCAGTGCTTCTAGCGGCTACTACGAGCAGTACTTC
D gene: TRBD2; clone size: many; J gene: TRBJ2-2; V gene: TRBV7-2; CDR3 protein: CASSLGGLAGEKDPNNNTGELFF; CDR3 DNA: TGTGCCAGCAGCTTAGGAGGACTAGCGGGAGAAAAAGACCCGAATAATAACACCGGGGAGCTGTTTTTT
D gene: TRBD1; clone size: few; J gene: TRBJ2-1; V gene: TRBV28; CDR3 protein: CASSPPAGQGALNEQFF; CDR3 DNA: TGTGCCAGCAGCCCCCCGGCGGGACAGGGGGCGCTTAATGAGCAGTTCTTC
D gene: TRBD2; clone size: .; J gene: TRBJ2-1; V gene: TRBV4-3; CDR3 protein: CASSQRTSGRAGEQFF; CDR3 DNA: TGCGCCAGCAGCCAACGTACTAGCGGGAGGGCCGGTGAGCAGTTCTTC
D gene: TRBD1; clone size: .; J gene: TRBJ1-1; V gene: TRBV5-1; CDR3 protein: CASSPRTGRTDTEAFF; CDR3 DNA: TGCGCCAGCAGCCCGCGGACAGGGCGTACGGACACTGAAGCTTTCTTT
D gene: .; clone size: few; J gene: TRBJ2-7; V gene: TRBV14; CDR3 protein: CASSHQRDPYEQYF; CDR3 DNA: TGTGCCAGCAGCCATCAGAGGGACCCATACGAGCAGTACTTC
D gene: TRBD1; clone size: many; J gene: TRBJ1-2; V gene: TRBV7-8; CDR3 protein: CASRRTGADYGYTF; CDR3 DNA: TGTGCCAGCAGGAGGACAGGTGCTGACTATGGCTACACCTTC
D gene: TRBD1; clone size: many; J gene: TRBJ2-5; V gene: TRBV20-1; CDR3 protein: CSAIQGTEETQYF; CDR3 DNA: TGCAGTGCCATACAGGGGACGGAGGAGACCCAGTACTTC
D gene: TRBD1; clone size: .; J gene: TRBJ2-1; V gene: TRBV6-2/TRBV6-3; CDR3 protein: CASTSDGGQGKINEQFF; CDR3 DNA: TGTGCCAGCACCAGTGATGGGGGACAGGGAAAGATCAATGAGCAGTTCTTC
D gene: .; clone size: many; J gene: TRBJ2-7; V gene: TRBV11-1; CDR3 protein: CASSLVEAYEQYF; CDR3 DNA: TGTGCCAGCAGCTTAGTGGAGGCCTACGAGCAGTACTTC
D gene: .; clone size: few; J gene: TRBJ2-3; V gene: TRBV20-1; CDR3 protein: CSASSTETSTDTQYF; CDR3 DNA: TGCAGTGCTAGCTCAACAGAAACCAGCACAGATACGCAGTATTTT
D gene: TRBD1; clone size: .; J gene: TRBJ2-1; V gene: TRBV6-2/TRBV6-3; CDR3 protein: CASRENSGTGIF; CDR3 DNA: TGTGCCAGCAGGGAAAATTCCGGGACAGGGATCTTC
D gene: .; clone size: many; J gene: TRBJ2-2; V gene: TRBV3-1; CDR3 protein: CASNRNGELFF; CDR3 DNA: TGTGCCAGCAACCGGAACGGGGAGCTGTTTTTT
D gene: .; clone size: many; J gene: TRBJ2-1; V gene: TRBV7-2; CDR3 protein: CASSLGRGRTYNEQFF; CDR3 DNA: TGTGCCAGCAGCTTGGGGCGGGGCAGAACCTACAATGAGCAGTTCTTC
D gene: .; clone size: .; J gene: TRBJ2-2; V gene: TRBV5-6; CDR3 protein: CASSLNVGVNTGELFF; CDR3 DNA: TGTGCCAGCAGCTTGAATGTAGGGGTTAACACCGGGGAGCTGTTTTTT
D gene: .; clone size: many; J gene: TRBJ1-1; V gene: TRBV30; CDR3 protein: CAWSEQGGFGTEAFF; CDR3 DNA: TGTGCCTGGAGTGAACAGGGAGGTTTCGGGACTGAAGCTTTCTTT